This T cell receptor (beta chain) originates from a study of blood T cell repertoires in COVID-19 (dated by TCRdb to 2020 to 2022). In terms of the full investigation: The collaborator samples originated in the United States, Italy and Spain and spanned the acute and convalescent phases of COVID-19. The prospective study material was composed of cDNA or gDNA derived from T cells, B-cell-depleted T cells, or PBMCs. Deeply sampled blood TCRbeta repertoires from subjects exposed to, actively infected with, or recovered from COVID-19 were included in the dataset. The repertoires were made available in a free public database intended to serve as a resource for research on the immune response to SARS-CoV-2. The samples were drawn from the first 160 participants of the ongoing ImmuneRACE study and from 950 to 1,500 subjects provided by 6 global collaborators. Nearly every sample came with metadata listing a de-identified subject ID, COVID-19 status, age in years and sex. Where HLA class I and class II types were available, the types were taken from metadata supplied by the sample provider, not from assay-based typing. The study at large found these results: The quantity of clinical and demographic metadata differed by source and by participant and was supplied without curation.

Collaborating institutions collected whole blood in K2EDTA tubes following their own protocols. For TCRbeta analysis, collaborators shipped samples in one of three forms: frozen whole blood, isolated PBMCs, or DNA extracted from either of those sample types. TCRbeta CDR3 regions were amplified from genomic DNA by means of the immunoSEQ Assay, a bias-controlled multiplex PCR. Per the source publication's procedure: Nucleated cell counts per sample were estimated from amplification of reference gene primers within the assay. To quantify the absolute abundance of each unique TCRbeta CDR3 rearrangement, sequence reads were collapsed and filtered. For each sample, productive Simpson clonality was calculated as the square root of Simpson's diversity index across productive rearrangements. TCRdb holds this immuneACCESS table with in-frame rearrangements only. Some clones are missing; in checked studies, unresolved V genes explain under half, and the rest has no known cause. That table is the source of V, J and clone size, and D and trimming were worked out from the DNA. This sample holds 200,000 or so clones; approximately 84% were observed only once. The leading ten clones occupy roughly 4.1% of the sample.

About this clone: The antigen this receptor binds is unknown. There are no base qualities to consult, and no much larger clone falls within one base.

The germline V gene specifies SGHDT as CDR1 and YYEEEE as CDR2. The junction carries 9 bases between V and J, which are trimmed by 6 bases and 6 bases respectively. From cysteine to phenylalanine, the CDR3 is 12 amino acids long. Only CDR3 DNA remains: 36 bases, in frame from the first base. The sequence is built from TRBV5-6 and TRBJ2-2; the D gene assignment is ambiguous. Sequencing was done on a sample of peripheral blood. The sequence derives from a middle-aged man with acute or convalescent COVID-19. The DNA sequence is TGTGCCAGCAACTACGCACCCGGGGAGCTGTTTTTT. This is translated as CASNYAPGELFF.